This passage covers 19 T cell receptor beta chains from one sample sequenced in a study of technical replicates of blood from several donors. Assay used: immunoSEQ multiplex PCR; TCRdb lists only in-frame clones, some missing. The sample records under 85,000 clones, about nine tenths being singletons. The sequencing sample was made of T cells isolated from PBMCs. These receptor sequences come from a human donor in good health.

The rearrangement uses TRBV9 and TRBJ1-1, with D hard to call. The CDR3 loop spans 13 amino acids. Germline CDR1 and CDR2: SGDLS and YYNGEE. V was clipped by 2 bases and J by 1 base, with 6 bases between them. CDR3 coding DNA: TGTGCCAGCAGCGTGCCGGGGAACACTGAAGCTTTCTTT. Its protein product is CASSVPGNTEAFF.

The chain is built from TRBV6-4 and TRBJ1-5, with D perhaps TRBD1 (5 bases). The CDR3 sequence is 13 residues long. Per germline, CDR1 MRHNA and CDR2 SNTAGT. With 4 bases removed from V and 3 bases from J, the gap between germline ends came to 7 bases. The CDR3 region has the DNA TGTGCCAGCAGTGCGGACATCAATCAGCCCCAGCATTTT. Translated: CASSADINQPQHF.

This clone appeared a single time. CDR3 sequence: CASSLRLAGGTGELFF. The CDR3 DNA reads TGCGCCAGCAGCTTGCGGCTAGCGGGAGGCACCGGGGAGCTGTTTTTT. The chain joins TRBV5-1 to TRBJ2-2; 11 nucleotides match TRBD2. The germline V gene encodes CDR1 SGHRS and CDR2 YFSETQ. The CDR3 contains 16 residues. J lost 4 bases, V lost 1 base, and 3 bases had no gene match.

The chain uses TRBV6-1 and TRBJ1-5, with a tentative D call TRBD1 (5 bases). CDR1 MNHNS and CDR2 SASEGT come from the germline V gene. CDR3 length: 14 amino acids. V lost 0 bases and J 7 bases, leaving 10 bases between the germline ends. DNA of the CDR3: TGTGCCAGCAGTGAAGCCTTGGGGGGGCAGCCCCAGCATTTT. This translates into CASSEALGGQPQHF.

The gene calls are TRBV5-4 and TRBJ2-7; 8 positions agree with TRBD1. Unmatched junction bases numbered 7, after V lost 4 bases and J lost 4 bases. The length of the CDR3 is 14 residues. In germline, CDR1 is SGHNT, CDR2 YYREEE (reference sequence). CDR3 coding DNA: TGTGCCAGCAGCGGCGGGACAGGAATTTACGAGCAGTACTTC. Protein product: CASSGGTGIYEQYF.

CDR3 loop: CASSEARGRTDEQYF. Here the CDR3 DNA reads TGTGCCAGCAGTGAAGCGCGCGGGAGAACGGACGAGCAGTACTTC. This chain uses TRBV6-1 with TRBJ2-7, with 7 positions matching TRBD2. The germline V gene has CDR1 MNHNS and CDR2 SASEGT. CDR3 length: 15 amino acids. Trimming at V came to 0 bases and at J to 5 bases, leaving 7 bases not matched to a gene.

The V call is TRBV11-2, the J call TRBJ2-7; 9 nucleotides match TRBD1. The V gene end was trimmed by 4 bases and the J gene end by 4 bases; junction bases not matched to a gene: 8. The V gene's germline CDR1 is SGHAT and CDR2 FQNNGV. CDR3 size: 15 residues. CDR3 sequence: CASSSYRGHGYEQYF. CDR3 in DNA: TGTGCCAGCAGCTCCTACAGGGGGCATGGGTACGAGCAGTACTTC. The full variable domain, in which reference TRBV11-2 and TRBJ2-7 provide the parts outside the CDR3, is EAGVAQSPRYKIIEKRQSVAFWCNPISGHATLYWYQQILGQGPKLLIQFQNNGVVDDSQLPKDRFSAERLKGVDSTLKIQPAKLEDSAVYLCASSSYRGHGYEQYFGPGTRLTVT.

The chain is built from TRBV11-3 and TRBJ1-4; D is undetermined. In germline, CDR1 is SGHNT, CDR2 YENEEA. V lost 10 bases and J lost 7, with 7 bases in between. This CDR3 comprises 10 residues. The CDR3 sequence: CANASEKLFF. In nucleotides, the CDR3 is TGTGCCAACGCGAGTGAAAAACTGTTTTTT.

This sequence joins TRBV5-1 and TRBJ2-3; TRBD2 matches 8 bases. The CDR3 length is 14 residues. Per the germline V gene, CDR1 is SGHRS and CDR2 is YFSETQ. Trimming removed 4 bases from V and 8 bases from J; junction bases left unmatched: 9. The CDR3 protein is CASSPGGGSGTQYF. CDR3 nucleotide sequence: TGCGCCAGCAGCCCGGGAGGGGGTTCGGGTACGCAGTATTTT.

The chain has TRBV27 and TRBJ2-1; 9 nucleotides line up with TRBD1. Germline assignment: CDR1 MNHEY and CDR2 SMNVEV (reference sequence). Germline trimming cut 2 bases from V and 3 bases from J; bases unmatched to any gene: 8. The CDR3 contains 17 residues. The chain's CDR3 is CASSLGQGLSGYNEQFF. The CDR3 nucleotides read TGTGCCAGCAGTTTAGGACAGGGGCTTTCGGGCTACAATGAGCAGTTCTTC.

The rearrangement links TRBV2 to TRBJ2-1; 11 bases are a match to TRBD2. Unmatched junction bases numbered 10, after V lost 4 bases and J lost 8 bases. The CDR3 has 16 residues. CDR1 is SNHLY, CDR2 FYNNEI, per germline. CDR3 nucleotides: TGTGCCAGCAGTGCCACTAGCGGGAGTCTCATCCATGAGCAGTTCTTC. Its translation is CASSATSGSLIHEQFF.

The gene calls are TRBV6-5 and TRBJ1-3; tentative D call: TRBD1 (5 bases). The CDR3 totals 15 residues. CDR1 is MNHEY and CDR2 is SVGAGI in the germline V gene. Trimming removed 7 bases from V and 6 bases from J, with 19 bases in between. The CDR3 loop is CASNPGGGRENTIYF. The CDR3 DNA sequence: TGTGCCAGCAATCCCGGCGGGGGAAGGGAAAACACCATATATTTT.

The rearrangement joins TRBV7-2 to TRBJ2-7; 7 nucleotides agree with TRBD2. Trimming took 5 bases from V and 5 from J; bases not matched to a gene: 15. In germline, CDR1 is SGHTA, CDR2 FQGNSA. This CDR3 region has 16 residues. This chain's CDR3 is CASSRWIAGDKNEQYF. The CDR3 nucleotides read TGTGCCAGCAGCCGGTGGATCGCGGGAGATAAGAACGAGCAGTACTTC.

This clone was recorded once. The chain recombines TRBV7-3 with TRBJ2-2; D is undetermined. CDR1 is SGHTA, CDR2 FQGTGA, per germline. There are 15 residues in the CDR3. Trimming took off 5 bases at V and 1 base at J, with 11 bases between the two ends. CDR3 sequence reads: CASSLRSLNTGELFF. As DNA, the CDR3 is TGTGCCAGCAGCCTACGGTCCCTGAACACCGGGGAGCTGTTTTTT.

The chain combines TRBV5-8 with TRBJ2-4; perhaps TRBD1 as D (5 bases). Trimming pared 1 base from V and 6 bases from J, leaving 8 bases between. CDR3 length: 13 residues. Germline CDR1 reads SGHTS; CDR2 reads YDEGEE. The CDR3 nucleotides are TGTGCCAGCAGCTTGCTCCAGGGAAACATTCAGTACTTC. This sequence encodes CASSLLQGNIQYF.

V usage is TRBV29-1 and J usage is TRBJ1-2; possible D gene TRBD1, 5 bases. Germline V gene lookup returns CDR1 SQVTM and CDR2 ANQGSEA. V lost 4 bases to trimming and J lost 4 bases, with 7 bases between them. The CDR3 is made up of 11 amino acids. The DNA of the CDR3 is TGCAGCGTTGGACAGAGCTATGGCTACACCTTC. This gives the protein CSVGQSYGYTF.

The J gene is TRBJ2-1, the V gene TRBV7-3, with TRBD2 matching over 8 bases. Germline CDR1 is SGHTA and CDR2 is FQGTGA. V lost 5 bases, J lost 6 bases, and 6 bases stayed unmatched. CDR3 size: 14 residues. CDR3 nucleotide sequence: TGTGCCAGCAGCACAATGGGGACTAGCAATGAGCAGTTCTTC. It specifies CASSTMGTSNEQFF. Complete variable domain (other parts from reference TRBV7-3 and TRBJ2-1): GAGVSQTPSNKVTEKGKYVELRCDPISGHTALYWYRQSLGQGPEFLIYFQGTGAADDSGLPNDRFFAVRPEGSVSTLKIQRTERGDSAVYLCASSTMGTSNEQFFGPGTRLTVL.

This chain connects TRBV5-4 to TRBJ2-1; TRBD1 matches 8 bases. V shed 2 bases, J shed 6 bases, and the junction held 7 bases outside the gene matches. Germline loops: CDR1 SGHNT, CDR2 YYREEE (reference sequence). The CDR3 sequence is 15 residues long. CDR3 sequence (DNA): TGTGCCAGCAGCTTTACGGGACAGGTCTTCAATGAGCAGTTCTTC. Translated: CASSFTGQVFNEQFF.

The chain's CDR3 is CATLGGSTGELFF. In DNA, the CDR3 is TGTGCCACCCTAGGCGGGTCCACCGGGGAGCTGTTTTTT. V usage is TRBV10-3 and J usage is TRBJ2-2, with a weak D call TRBD2 (5 bases). In germline, CDR1 is ENHRY, CDR2 SYGVKD. The CDR3 extends over 13 amino acids. V was pared by 10 bases and J by 4 bases, with 13 bases between.